This T cell receptor (beta chain) came from a study of blood T cell repertoires in COVID-19. The CDR3 contains 13 residues. V dropped 4 bases and J dropped 0 bases, with 3 bases sitting between them. Per germline, CDR1 LGHDT and CDR2 YNNKEL (reference sequence). The repertoire was sequenced with immunoSEQ multiplex PCR; TCRdb's copy has only in-frame clones and lacks some. This table holds tens of thousands of clones, 82% found once. Sequencing was carried out using peripheral blood. The rearrangement links TRBV3-1 (or the pseudogene TRBV3-2) to TRBJ1-4, with unresolved D. This clonotype originated in a man aged 50 or older with acute or convalescent COVID-19. The CDR3 DNA reads TGTGCCAGCAGCCCCGCAACTAATGAAAAACTGTTTTTT. Encoded protein: CASSPATNEKLFF.